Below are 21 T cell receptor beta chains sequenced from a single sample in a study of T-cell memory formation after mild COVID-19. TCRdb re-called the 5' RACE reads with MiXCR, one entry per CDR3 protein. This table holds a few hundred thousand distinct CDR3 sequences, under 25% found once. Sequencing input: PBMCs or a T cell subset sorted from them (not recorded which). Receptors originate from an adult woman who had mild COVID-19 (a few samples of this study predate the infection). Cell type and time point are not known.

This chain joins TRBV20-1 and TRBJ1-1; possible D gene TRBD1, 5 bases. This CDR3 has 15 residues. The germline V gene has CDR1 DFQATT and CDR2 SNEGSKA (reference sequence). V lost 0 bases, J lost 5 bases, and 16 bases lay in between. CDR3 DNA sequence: TGCAGTGCTAGAGAGGGACTCACGGAGGTAACTGAAGCTTTCTTT. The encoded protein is CSAREGLTEVTEAFF.

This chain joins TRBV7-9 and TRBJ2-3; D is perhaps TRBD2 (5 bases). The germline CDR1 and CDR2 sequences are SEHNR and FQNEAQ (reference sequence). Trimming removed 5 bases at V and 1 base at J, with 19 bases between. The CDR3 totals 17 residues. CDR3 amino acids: CASSHTRGGIGTDTQYF. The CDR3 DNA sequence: TGTGCCAGCAGCCACACTAGAGGTGGGATTGGCACAGATACGCAGTATTTT.

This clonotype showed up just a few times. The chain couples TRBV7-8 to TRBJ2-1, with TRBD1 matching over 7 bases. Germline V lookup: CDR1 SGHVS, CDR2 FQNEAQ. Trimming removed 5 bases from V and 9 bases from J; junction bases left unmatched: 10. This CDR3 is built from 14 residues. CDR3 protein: CASSPNRGGAEQFF. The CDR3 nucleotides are TGTGCCAGCAGCCCAAATAGAGGGGGCGCTGAGCAGTTCTTC.

The CDR3, as DNA: TGTGCCAGCAGCCTATGGGGTCCGAACTATGGCTACACCTTC. Protein: CASSLWGPNYGYTF. The J gene is TRBJ1-2, the V gene TRBV12-3 or TRBV12-4; D ambiguous. The CDR3 length is 14 residues. V lost 6 bases and J lost 2, with 13 bases in between.

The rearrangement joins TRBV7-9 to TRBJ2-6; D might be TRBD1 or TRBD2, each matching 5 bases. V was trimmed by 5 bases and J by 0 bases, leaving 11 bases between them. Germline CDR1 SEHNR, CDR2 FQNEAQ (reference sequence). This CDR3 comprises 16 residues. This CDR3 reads CASSHRGDSGANVLTF. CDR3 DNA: TGTGCCAGCAGCCATAGAGGGGACTCTGGGGCCAACGTCCTGACTTTC.

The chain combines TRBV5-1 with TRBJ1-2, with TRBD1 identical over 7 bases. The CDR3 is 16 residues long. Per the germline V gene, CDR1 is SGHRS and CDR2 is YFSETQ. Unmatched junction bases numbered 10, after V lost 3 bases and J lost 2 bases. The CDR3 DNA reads TGCGCCAGCAGCTCTAAAGGGGGGACAGTAAACTATGGCTACACCTTC. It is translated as CASSSKGGTVNYGYTF.

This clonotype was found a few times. CDR3 nucleotides: TGTGCCAGCAGCTTAGGGTGGGGGGGCACAGATACGCAGTATTTT. Protein: CASSLGWGGTDTQYF. The chain has TRBV9 and TRBJ2-3; TRBD2 is a possible D gene (6 bases). Per germline, CDR1 SGDLS and CDR2 YYNGEE. This CDR3 has 15 residues. Trimming shortened V by 4 bases and J by 1 base, and 13 bases separated the two germline ends.

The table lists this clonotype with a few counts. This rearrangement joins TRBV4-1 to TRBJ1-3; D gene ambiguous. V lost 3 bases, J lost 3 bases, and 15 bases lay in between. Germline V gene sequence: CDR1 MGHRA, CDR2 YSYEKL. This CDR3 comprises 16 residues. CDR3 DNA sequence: TGCGCCAGCAGCCATTTTGGGGAAGGATATGGAAACACCATATATTTT. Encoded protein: CASSHFGEGYGNTIYF.

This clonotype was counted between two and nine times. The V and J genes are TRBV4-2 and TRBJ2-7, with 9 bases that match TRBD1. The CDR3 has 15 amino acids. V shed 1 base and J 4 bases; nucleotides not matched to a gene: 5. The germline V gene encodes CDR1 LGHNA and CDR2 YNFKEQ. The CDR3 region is CASSQGTGVQYEQYF. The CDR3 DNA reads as TGTGCCAGCAGCCAAGGGACAGGGGTACAGTACGAGCAGTACTTC.

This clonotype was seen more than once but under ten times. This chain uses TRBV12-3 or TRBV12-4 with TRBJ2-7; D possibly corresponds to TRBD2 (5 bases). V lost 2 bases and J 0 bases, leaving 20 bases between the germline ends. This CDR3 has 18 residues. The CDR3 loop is CASSLLSEWLTSSYEQYF. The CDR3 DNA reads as TGTGCCAGCAGTTTACTCTCAGAATGGTTAACTAGCTCCTACGAGCAGTACTTC.

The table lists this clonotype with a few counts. In DNA form, the CDR3 reads TGCGCCAGCAGCTTCTACGGTGCGAGCGAGCAGTACTTC. Translated: CASSFYGASEQYF. The rearrangement uses TRBV5-1 and TRBJ2-7, with no clear D. The CDR3 sequence is 13 residues long. V was shortened by 2 bases and J by 6 bases, with 12 bases between the two germline ends. Per germline, CDR1 SGHRS and CDR2 YFSETQ. The variable domain in full, completed from reference TRBV5-1 and TRBJ2-7, reads KAGVTQTPRYLIKTRGQQVTLSCSPISGHRSVSWYQQTPGQGLQFLFEYFSETQRNKGNFPGRFSGRQFSNSRSEMNVSTLELGDSALYLCASSFYGASEQYFGPGTRLTVT.

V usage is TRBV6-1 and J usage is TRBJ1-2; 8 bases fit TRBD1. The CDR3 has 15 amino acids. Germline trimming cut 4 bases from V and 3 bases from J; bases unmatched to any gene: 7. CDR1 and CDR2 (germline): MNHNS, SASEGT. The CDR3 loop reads CASSVATGAYYGYTF. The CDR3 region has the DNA TGTGCCAGCAGTGTAGCGACAGGGGCGTACTATGGCTACACCTTC.

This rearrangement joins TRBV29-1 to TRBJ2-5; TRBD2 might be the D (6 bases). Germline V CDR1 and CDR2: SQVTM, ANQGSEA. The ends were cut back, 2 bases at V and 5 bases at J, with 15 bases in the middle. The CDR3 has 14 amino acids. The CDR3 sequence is CSVESEGLVETQYF. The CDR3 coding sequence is TGCAGCGTTGAATCGGAGGGGCTGGTCGAGACCCAGTACTTC.

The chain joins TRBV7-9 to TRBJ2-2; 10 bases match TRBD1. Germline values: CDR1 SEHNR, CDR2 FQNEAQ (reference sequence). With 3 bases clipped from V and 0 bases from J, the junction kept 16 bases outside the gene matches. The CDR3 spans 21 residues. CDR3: CASSFPPGQGTTPANTGELFF. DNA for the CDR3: TGTGCCAGCAGCTTCCCCCCGGGACAGGGGACTACCCCCGCGAACACCGGGGAGCTGTTTTTT.

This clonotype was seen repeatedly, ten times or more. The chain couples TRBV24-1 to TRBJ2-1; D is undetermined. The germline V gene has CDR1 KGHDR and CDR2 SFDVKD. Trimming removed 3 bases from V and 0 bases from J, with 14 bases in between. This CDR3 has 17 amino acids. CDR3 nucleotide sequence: TGTGCCACCAGTGATCCCCTGGCCGGCTACTCCTACAATGAGCAGTTCTTC. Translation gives CATSDPLAGYSYNEQFF.

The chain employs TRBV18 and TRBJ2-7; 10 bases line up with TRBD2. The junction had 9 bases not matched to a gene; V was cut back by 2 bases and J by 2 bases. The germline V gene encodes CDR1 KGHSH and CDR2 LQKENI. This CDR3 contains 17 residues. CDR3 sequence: CASSPSLVGTSAYEQYF. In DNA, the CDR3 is TGTGCCAGCTCACCATCGCTTGTAGGGACTAGCGCCTACGAGCAGTACTTC.

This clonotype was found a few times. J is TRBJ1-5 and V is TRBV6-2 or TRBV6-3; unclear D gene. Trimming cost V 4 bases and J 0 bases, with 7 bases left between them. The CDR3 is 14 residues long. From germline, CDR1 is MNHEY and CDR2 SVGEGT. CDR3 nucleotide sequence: TGTGCCAGCAGTTCGCGGAGTAGCAATCAGCCCCAGCATTTT. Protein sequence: CASSSRSSNQPQHF.

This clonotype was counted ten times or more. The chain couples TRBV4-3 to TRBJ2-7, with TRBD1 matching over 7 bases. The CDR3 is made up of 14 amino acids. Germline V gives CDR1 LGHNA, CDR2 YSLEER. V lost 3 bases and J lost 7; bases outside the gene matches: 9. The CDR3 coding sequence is TGCGCCAGCAGCCAGGTCGACAGGGTGAGGGAGCAGTACTTC. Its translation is CASSQVDRVREQYF.

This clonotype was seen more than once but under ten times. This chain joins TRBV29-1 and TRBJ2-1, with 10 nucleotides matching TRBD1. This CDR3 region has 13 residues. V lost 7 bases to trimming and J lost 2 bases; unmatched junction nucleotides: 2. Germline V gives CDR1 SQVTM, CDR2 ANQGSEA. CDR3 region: CSGGTGAYNEQFF. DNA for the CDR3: TGCAGCGGCGGGACAGGGGCCTACAATGAGCAGTTCTTC.

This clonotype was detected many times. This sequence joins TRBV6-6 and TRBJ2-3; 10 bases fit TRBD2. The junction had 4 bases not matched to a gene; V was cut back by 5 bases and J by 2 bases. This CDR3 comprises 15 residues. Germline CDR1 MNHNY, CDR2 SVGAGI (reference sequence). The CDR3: CASSTGTSDTDTQYF. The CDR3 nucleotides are TGTGCCAGCAGTACAGGGACTAGCGACACAGATACGCAGTATTTT.

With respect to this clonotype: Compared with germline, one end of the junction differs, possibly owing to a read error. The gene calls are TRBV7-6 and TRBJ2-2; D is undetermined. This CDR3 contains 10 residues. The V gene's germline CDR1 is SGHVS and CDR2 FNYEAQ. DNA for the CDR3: TGTGCCACCAGCGACGGAGAGCTGTTTTTT. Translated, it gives CATSDGELFF. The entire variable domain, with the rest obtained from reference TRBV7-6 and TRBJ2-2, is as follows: GAGVSQSPRYKVTKRGQDVALRCDPISGHVSLYWYRQALGQGPEFLTYFNYEAQQDKSGLPNDRFSAERPEGSISTLTIQRTEQRDSAMYRCATSDGELFFGEGSRLTVL.